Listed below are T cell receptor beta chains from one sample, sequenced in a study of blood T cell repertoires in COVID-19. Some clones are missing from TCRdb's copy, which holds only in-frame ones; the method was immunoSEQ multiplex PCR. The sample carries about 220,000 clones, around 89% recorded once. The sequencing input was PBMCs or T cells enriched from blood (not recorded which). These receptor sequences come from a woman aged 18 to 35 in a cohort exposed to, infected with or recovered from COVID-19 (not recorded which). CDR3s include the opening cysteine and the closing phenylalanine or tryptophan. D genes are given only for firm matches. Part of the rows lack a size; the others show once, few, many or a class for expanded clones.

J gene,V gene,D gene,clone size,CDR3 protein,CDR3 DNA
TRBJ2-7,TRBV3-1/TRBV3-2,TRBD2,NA,CASSLISGGSSYEQYF,TGTGCCAGCAGCCTTATCAGCGGGGGGAGCTCCTACGAGCAGTACTTC
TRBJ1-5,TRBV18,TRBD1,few,CASSPPGTGGYNQPQHF,TGTGCCAGCTCACCACCTGGGACAGGGGGCTACAATCAGCCCCAGCATTTT
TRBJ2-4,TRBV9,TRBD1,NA,CASSVGGTGLAKNIQYF,TGTGCCAGCAGCGTAGGAGGGACAGGGCTAGCCAAAAACATTCAGTACTTC
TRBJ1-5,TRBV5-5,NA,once,CASSLGGRSQPQHF,TGTGCCAGCAGCTTGGGAGGGCGGAGCCAGCCCCAGCATTTT
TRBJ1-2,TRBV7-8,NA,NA,CASGTGNNYGYTF,TGTGCCAGCGGCACAGGGAATAACTATGGCTACACCTTC
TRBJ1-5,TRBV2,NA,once,CASSPGQPQHF,TGTGCCAGCAGTCCGGGGCAGCCCCAGCATTTT
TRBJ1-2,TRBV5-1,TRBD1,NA,CASSLTGGTNYGYTF,TGCGCCAGCAGCTTAACAGGGGGTACTAACTATGGCTACACCTTC
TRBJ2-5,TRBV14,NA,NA,CASSQAPGEEAETQYF,TGTGCCAGCAGCCAAGCTCCGGGAGAGGAGGCAGAGACCCAGTACTTC
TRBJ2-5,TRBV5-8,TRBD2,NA,CASSLPAGGRQYF,TGTGCCAGCAGCCTCCCGGCGGGGGGCCGCCAGTACTTC
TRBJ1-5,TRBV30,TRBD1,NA,CAWRGYGTGLNQPQHF,TGTGCCTGGAGGGGATATGGGACAGGCCTCAATCAGCCCCAGCATTTT
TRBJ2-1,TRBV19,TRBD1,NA,CASSIDGRTGEGVGDIGEQFF,TGTGCCAGTAGTATAGATGGGCGGACAGGTGAAGGGGTGGGGGACATCGGTGAGCAGTTCTTC
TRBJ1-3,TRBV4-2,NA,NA,CASSRQGSTIYF,TGTGCCAGCAGCCGGCAGGGGTCCACCATATATTTT
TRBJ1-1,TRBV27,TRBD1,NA,CASSLSGTGGVYTEAFF,TGTGCCAGCAGTTTATCTGGGACAGGGGGTGTTTACACTGAAGCTTTCTTT
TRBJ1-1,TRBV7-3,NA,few,CASSLVEGTPDEAFF,TGTGCCAGCAGCTTAGTCGAGGGGACACCGGATGAAGCTTTCTTT
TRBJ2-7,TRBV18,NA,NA,CASSPLHPPFSYEQYF,TGTGCCAGCTCACCACTACACCCCCCTTTTTCCTACGAGCAGTACTTC
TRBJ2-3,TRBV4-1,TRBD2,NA,CASSLKGTSETFWDTQYF,TGCGCCAGCAGCCTGAAAGGGACTAGTGAAACGTTTTGGGATACGCAGTATTTT
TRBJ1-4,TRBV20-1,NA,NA,CSASERDGEKLFF,TGCAGTGCTAGTGAGAGGGATGGTGAAAAACTGTTTTTT
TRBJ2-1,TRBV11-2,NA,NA,CASSLVQYNEQFF,TGTGCCAGCAGCTTAGTCCAGTACAATGAGCAGTTCTTC
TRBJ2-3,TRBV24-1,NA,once,CATSDLLLGEGTDTQYF,TGTGCCACCAGTGATTTGCTTTTGGGGGAGGGCACAGATACGCAGTATTTT
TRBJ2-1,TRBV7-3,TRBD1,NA,CASSTQGPYNEQFF,TGTGCCAGCAGCACACAGGGGCCATACAATGAGCAGTTCTTC
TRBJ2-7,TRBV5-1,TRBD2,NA,CASSNLAGGIPYEQYF,TGCGCCAGCAGCAATCTAGCGGGGGGGATCCCCTACGAGCAGTACTTC
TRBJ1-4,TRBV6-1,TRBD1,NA,CASSEGTGVLKKLFF,TGTGCCAGCAGTGAAGGGACAGGGGTTCTCAAAAAACTGTTTTTT
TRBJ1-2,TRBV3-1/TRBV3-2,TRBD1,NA,CASSQEGGGPNYGYTF,TGTGCCAGCAGCCAAGAAGGAGGGGGCCCTAACTATGGCTACACCTTC
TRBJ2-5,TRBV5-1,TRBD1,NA,CASSDGQGSQETQYF,TGCGCCAGCAGCGACGGACAGGGGTCCCAAGAGACCCAGTACTTC
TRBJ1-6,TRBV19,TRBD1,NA,CASSIRDRGSYNSPLHF,TGTGCCAGTAGTATCCGGGACAGGGGATCCTATAATTCACCCCTCCACTTT
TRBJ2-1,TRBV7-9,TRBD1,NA,CASSELGQGSYNEQFF,TGTGCCAGCAGCGAACTTGGACAGGGCTCCTACAATGAGCAGTTCTTC
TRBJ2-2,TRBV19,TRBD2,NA,CASIERGLNTGELFF,TGTGCCAGTATTGAGCGGGGCCTGAACACCGGGGAGCTGTTTTTT